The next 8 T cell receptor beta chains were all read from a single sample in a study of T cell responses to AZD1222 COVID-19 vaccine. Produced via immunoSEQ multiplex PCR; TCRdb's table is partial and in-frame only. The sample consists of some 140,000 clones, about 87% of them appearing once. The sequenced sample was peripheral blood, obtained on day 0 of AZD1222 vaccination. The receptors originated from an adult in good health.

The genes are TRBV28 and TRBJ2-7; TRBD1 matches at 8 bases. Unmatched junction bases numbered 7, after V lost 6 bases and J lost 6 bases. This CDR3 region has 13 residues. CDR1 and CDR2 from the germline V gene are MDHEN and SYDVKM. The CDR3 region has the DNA TGTGCCAGCAGATTCCAGGGGGCGAGCGAGCAGTACTTC. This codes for CASRFQGASEQYF.

The chain's CDR3 is CASSSSQRRSAGYTF. For the CDR3, the DNA is TGCGCCAGCAGCTCGTCCCAAAGACGGAGCGCTGGCTACACCTTC. The rearrangement uses TRBV5-1 and TRBJ1-2; D call uncertain. Germline loops: CDR1 SGHRS, CDR2 YFSETQ. V was cut by 3 bases and J by 7 bases, with 19 bases left in between. The CDR3 is 15 amino acids.

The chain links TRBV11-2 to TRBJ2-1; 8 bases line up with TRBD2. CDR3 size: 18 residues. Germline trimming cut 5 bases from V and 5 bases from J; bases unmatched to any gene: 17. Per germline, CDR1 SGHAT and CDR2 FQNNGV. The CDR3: CASSPRLARDVGDNEQFF. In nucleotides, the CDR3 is TGTGCCAGCAGCCCCAGACTAGCGCGAGATGTTGGGGACAATGAGCAGTTCTTC.

The CDR3 coding sequence is TGTGCCAGCAGTTACGAGGGGGCGAAGCTCGGTGGCTACACCTTC. Its translation is CASSYEGAKLGGYTF. This chain connects TRBV6-6 to TRBJ1-2; TRBD1 aligns across 7 bases. Per germline, CDR1 MNHNY and CDR2 SVGAGI (reference sequence). The V segment lost 2 bases and the J segment 7 bases; nucleotides outside the gene matches: 10. This CDR3 spans 15 amino acids.

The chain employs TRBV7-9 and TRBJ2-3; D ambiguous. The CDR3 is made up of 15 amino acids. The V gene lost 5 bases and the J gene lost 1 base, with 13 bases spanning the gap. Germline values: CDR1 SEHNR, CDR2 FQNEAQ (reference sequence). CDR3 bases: TGTGCCAGCAGCGACCCGCAGGCTCGCACAGATACGCAGTATTTT. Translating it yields CASSDPQARTDTQYF. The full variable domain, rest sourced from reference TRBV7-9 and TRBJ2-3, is DTGVSQNPRHKITKRGQNVTFRCDPISEHNRLYWYRQTLGQGPEFLTYFQNEAQLEKSRLLSDRFSAERPKGSFSTLEIQRTEQGDSAMYLCASSDPQARTDTQYFGPGTRLTVL.

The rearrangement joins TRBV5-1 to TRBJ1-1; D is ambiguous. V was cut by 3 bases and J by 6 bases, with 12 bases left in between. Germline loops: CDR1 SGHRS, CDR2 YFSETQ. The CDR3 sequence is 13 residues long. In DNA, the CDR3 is TGCGCCAGCAGCTCGGGAGGTCGCCCTGAAGCTTTCTTT. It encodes CASSSGGRPEAFF.

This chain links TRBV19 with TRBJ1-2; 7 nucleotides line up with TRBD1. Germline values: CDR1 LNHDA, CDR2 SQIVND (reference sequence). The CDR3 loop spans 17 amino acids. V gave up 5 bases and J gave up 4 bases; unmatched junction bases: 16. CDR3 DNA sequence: TGTGCCAGTAGTTTGGGGACAGCACCAAAAGAGGTCTATGGCTACACCTTC. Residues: CASSLGTAPKEVYGYTF.

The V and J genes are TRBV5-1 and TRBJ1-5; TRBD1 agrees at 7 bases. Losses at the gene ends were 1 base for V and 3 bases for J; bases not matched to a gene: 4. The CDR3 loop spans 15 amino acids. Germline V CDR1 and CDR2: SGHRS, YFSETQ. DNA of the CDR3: TGCGCCAGCAGCTTGACAGGGGCCACCAATCAGCCCCAGCATTTT. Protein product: CASSLTGATNQPQHF.